Sequencing of this TCR beta chain was carried out in a study of cytomegalovirus exposure and HLA in healthy donors. Findings of the study overall: Among immune exposure information, only CMV serostatus was available. In an earlier analysis, productive rearrangement rates for most beta V segments clustered near 90% or 30%.

Germline values: CDR1 LGHNA, CDR2 YNFKEQ. The CDR3 runs 19 residues. V trimming: 1 base; J trimming: 2 bases; junction bases outside the gene matches: 12. A note on this clone: The antigen is not known.

With 60 Vbeta and 13 Jbeta primers, the PCR was carried out. Using immunoSEQ multiplex PCR, the repertoire was profiled, and TCRdb retains in-frame clones only, with some absent. Found here are about 170,000 clones, around three quarters of them singletons; the top ten hold about 2.3%. The chain combines TRBV4-2 with TRBJ2-3, with TRBD2 matching 10 bases. The source is a woman between 45 and 60 years old in good health and CMV-seronegative. Sequenced input: PBMCs. CDR3 nucleotide sequence: TGTGCCAGCAGCCAAGGGACTAGCGGTGCCTCCTGGGACACAGATACGCAGTATTTT. Protein product: CASSQGTSGASWDTDTQYF.